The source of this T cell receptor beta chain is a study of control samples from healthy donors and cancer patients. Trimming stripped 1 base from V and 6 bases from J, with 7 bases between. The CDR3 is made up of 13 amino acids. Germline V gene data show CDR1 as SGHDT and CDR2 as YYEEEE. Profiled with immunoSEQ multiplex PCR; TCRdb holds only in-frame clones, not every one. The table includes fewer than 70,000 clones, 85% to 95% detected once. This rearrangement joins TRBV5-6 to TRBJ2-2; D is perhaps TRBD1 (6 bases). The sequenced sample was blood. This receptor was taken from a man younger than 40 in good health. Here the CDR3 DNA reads TGTGCCAGCAGCTTGTGGGGGCCCGGGGAGCTGTTTTTT. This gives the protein CASSLWGPGELFF.